This entry lists 9 T cell receptor beta chains sequenced from one sample in a study of blood T cell repertoires in COVID-19. The table came from immunoSEQ multiplex PCR; TCRdb's copy has only in-frame clones and leaves some out. The repertoire holds about 46,000 clones, with 88% as singletons. Sequencing was carried out using peripheral blood. These receptors originate from a human donor with active COVID-19. The donor label of this sample is uncertain.

The genes are TRBV19 and TRBJ2-7; TRBD1 matches 10 bases. The CDR3 runs 16 residues. The V gene end was trimmed by 5 bases and the J gene end by 0 bases; junction bases not matched to a gene: 7. Germline CDR1 reads LNHDA; CDR2 reads SQIVND (reference sequence). The CDR3 sequence is CASSPGQGPGSYEQYF. The CDR3, as DNA: TGTGCCAGTAGTCCGGGACAGGGGCCGGGCTCCTACGAGCAGTACTTC.

V and J are TRBV14 and TRBJ2-7; possible D gene TRBD2, 6 bases. CDR3 length: 13 residues. Between the trimmed V and J ends, which lost 5 bases and 3 bases, there was a span of 11 bases. In germline, CDR1 is SGHDN, CDR2 FVKESK. The CDR3 DNA sequence: TGTGCCAGCAGCGCCGGACTACTCTACGAGCAGTACTTC. The encoded protein is CASSAGLLYEQYF.

This chain links TRBV2 with TRBJ1-4; 8 bases fit TRBD1. This CDR3 is built from 14 residues. From germline, CDR1 is SNHLY and CDR2 FYNNEI. V dropped 3 bases and J dropped 6; count of bases not matched to a gene: 3. CDR3 coding DNA: TGTGCCAGCAGTGATAGGACAGGGTATGAAAAACTGTTTTTT. This encodes CASSDRTGYEKLFF. Filled out from reference TRBV2 and TRBJ1-4, the complete variable domain reads EPEVTQTPSHQVTQMGQEVILRCVPISNHLYFYWYRQILGQKVEFLVSFYNNEISEKSEIFDDQFSVERPDGSNFTLKIRSTKLEDSAMYFCASSDRTGYEKLFFGSGTQLSVL.

This clone was seen only a few times. V gene TRBV7-9 combines with J gene TRBJ1-5, with TRBD1 matching 7 bases. The germline gives CDR1 SEHNR, CDR2 FQNEAQ (reference sequence). CDR3 length: 13 residues. V was clipped by 8 bases and J by 8 bases; unmatched bases: 9. The CDR3 sequence is CASASAGGKPQHF. CDR3 DNA: TGTGCCAGCGCCTCGGCAGGGGGTAAGCCCCAGCATTTT.

V and J are TRBV6-6 and TRBJ1-5; TRBD1 might be the D (5 bases). The CDR3 spans 15 residues. CDR1 MNHNY and CDR2 SVGAGI come from the germline V gene (reference sequence). V shed 3 bases and J shed 1 base, with 10 bases lying between them. The CDR3 region has the DNA TGTGCCAGCAGTTATCAGGGAGGGAGCAATCAGCCCCAGCATTTT. Its translation: CASSYQGGSNQPQHF.

The chain has TRBV27 and TRBJ1-1, with a weak D call TRBD1 (5 bases). The CDR3 is 14 amino acids. V lost 2 bases and J 3 bases, leaving 10 bases between the germline ends. The germline V gene has CDR1 MNHEY and CDR2 SMNVEV (reference sequence). For the CDR3, the DNA is TGTGCCAGCAGTTTACAGGGTCAAGACACTGAAGCTTTCTTT. As protein: CASSLQGQDTEAFF.

The chain combines TRBV21-1 with TRBJ2-7; the D call of TRBD1 is as the table states it, not checked on the DNA. TRBV21-1 is given as a pseudogene. The CDR3 sequence is 13 residues long. The DNA of the CDR3 is TGTGCCAGCGAGACAGGAAGGACCTACGAGCAGTACTTC. This codes for CASETGRTYEQYF.

V and J are TRBV3-1 (or the pseudogene TRBV3-2) and TRBJ2-5, with unresolved D. This CDR3 has 15 amino acids. Trimming pared 4 bases from V and 4 bases from J, leaving 16 bases between. Looked up from germline, CDR1 is LGHDT and CDR2 is YNNKEL (reference sequence). As DNA, the CDR3 is TGTGCCAGCAGCCGCGTCCTAGAGGTCCGAGAGACCCAGTACTTC. This gives the protein CASSRVLEVRETQYF.

V gene TRBV5-4 combines with J gene TRBJ2-2, with D perhaps matching TRBD1 (5 bases). This CDR3 spans 15 amino acids. The V and J ends lost 9 bases and 0 bases respectively, with 15 bases between them. Germline-derived CDR1 and CDR2 are SGHNT and YYREEE (reference sequence). CDR3 loop: CATRGLTSNTGELFF. CDR3 nucleotides: TGTGCCACTAGGGGCCTAACTTCGAACACCGGGGAGCTGTTTTTT.